This paragraph covers one TCR beta chain sequence. Its antigen is undetermined. The germline V and J ends were trimmed by 1 base and 0 bases, with 13 bases remaining between them. The CDR3 is 17 amino acids. Germline CDR1 is SEHNR and CDR2 is FQNEAQ (reference sequence). PCR amplification relied on 60 Vbeta primers (plus 13 Jbeta primers). Repertoires were generated with immunoSEQ multiplex PCR, while TCRdb's copy carries only in-frame clones and drops some. Found here are tens of thousands of clones, 65% to 70% of them singletons; the top ten hold about 6.9%. This sample is part of a study of cytomegalovirus exposure and HLA in healthy donors. At the level of the study: The Caucasian-associated ancestry cluster held around four fifths of a few hundred genotyped donors. Overall study findings and caveats: TCR beta V- and J-gene trimming was later associated with a missense DCLRE1C variant.

The donors comprised healthy bone marrow donors. This chain connects TRBV7-9 to TRBJ1-3; D is undetermined. The sequence was collected from a woman between 50 and 59 years old in good health and CMV-seropositive. The specimen was PBMCs. The CDR3 DNA reads as TGTGCCAGCAGCTTAGTACGACACCAGGCCTCTGGAAACACCATATATTTT. Translating gives CASSLVRHQASGNTIYF.